Given below is one TCR beta chain in context. This table comes from immunoSEQ multiplex PCR, and its TCRdb copy is limited to in-frame clones, with some not included. The sample has 200,000 to 250,000 clones; roughly 90% are singletons. The data originate from a study of blood T cell repertoires in COVID-19. Per the germline V gene, CDR1 is LNHDA and CDR2 is SQIVND (reference sequence). The CDR3 spans 12 residues. V lost 7 bases and J 6 bases, leaving 12 bases between the germline ends. Sequencing was carried out using PBMCs or T cells enriched from blood (not recorded which). The receptor comes from a woman in her 30s who had recovered from COVID-19. This chain uses TRBV19 with TRBJ1-1; possible D gene TRBD1, 5 bases. CDR3 in amino acids: CASIKGLAEAFF. Here the CDR3 DNA reads TGTGCCAGTATTAAGGGGTTGGCTGAAGCTTTCTTT.